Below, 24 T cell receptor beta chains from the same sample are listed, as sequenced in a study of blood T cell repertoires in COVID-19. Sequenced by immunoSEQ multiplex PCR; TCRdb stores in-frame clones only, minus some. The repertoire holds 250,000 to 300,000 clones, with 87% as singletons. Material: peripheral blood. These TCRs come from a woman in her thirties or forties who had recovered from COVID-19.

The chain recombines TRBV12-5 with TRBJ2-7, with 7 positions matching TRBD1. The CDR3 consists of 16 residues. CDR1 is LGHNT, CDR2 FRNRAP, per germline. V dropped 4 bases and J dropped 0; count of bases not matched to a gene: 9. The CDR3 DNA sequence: TGTGCTAGTGGTTCTAATTACAGGGGTTACTCCTACGAGCAGTACTTC. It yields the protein CASGSNYRGYSYEQYF.

The CDR3 loop is CASSLDAVLLYGYTF. The CDR3 DNA is TGCGCCAGCAGCTTGGACGCCGTACTCCTCTATGGCTACACCTTC. This chain uses TRBV5-1 with TRBJ1-2; D is unresolved. Germline values: CDR1 SGHRS, CDR2 YFSETQ. V was clipped by 0 bases and J by 4 bases, with 13 bases between them. The CDR3 is 15 amino acids.

The CDR3 nucleotides are TGTGCCAGTAGTAGACAGGTTCTTAATGAAAAACTGTTTTTT. Protein: CASSRQVLNEKLFF. This chain uses TRBV19 with TRBJ1-4; TRBD1 might be the D (6 bases). Trimming cost V 4 bases and J 4 bases, with 10 bases left between them. Germline assignment: CDR1 LNHDA and CDR2 SQIVND (reference sequence). The CDR3 sequence is 14 residues long.

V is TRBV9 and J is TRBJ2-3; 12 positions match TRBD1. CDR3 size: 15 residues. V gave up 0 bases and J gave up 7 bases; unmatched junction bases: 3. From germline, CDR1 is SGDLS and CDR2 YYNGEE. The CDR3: CASSVVGQGANTQYF. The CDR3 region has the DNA TGTGCCAGCAGCGTAGTGGGACAGGGGGCAAATACGCAGTATTTT. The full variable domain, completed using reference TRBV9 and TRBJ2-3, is DSGVTQTPKHLITATGQRVTLRCSPRSGDLSVYWYQQSLDQGLQFLIQYYNGEERAKGNILERFSAQQFPDLHSELNLSSLELGDSALYFCASSVVGQGANTQYFGPGTRLTVL.

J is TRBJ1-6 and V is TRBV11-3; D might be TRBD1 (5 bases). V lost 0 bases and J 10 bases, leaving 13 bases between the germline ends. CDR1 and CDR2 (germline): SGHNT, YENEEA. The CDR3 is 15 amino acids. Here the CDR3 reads CASSLEAQEGSPLHF. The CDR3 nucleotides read TGTGCCAGCAGCTTAGAAGCACAGGAAGGATCACCCCTCCACTTT.

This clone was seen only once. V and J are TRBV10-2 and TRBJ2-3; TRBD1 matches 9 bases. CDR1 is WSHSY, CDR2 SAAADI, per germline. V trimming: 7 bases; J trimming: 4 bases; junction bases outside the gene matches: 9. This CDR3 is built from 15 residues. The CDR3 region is CASIPGQGSSDTQYF. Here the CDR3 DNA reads TGCGCCAGCATCCCGGGACAGGGAAGCTCAGATACGCAGTATTTT.

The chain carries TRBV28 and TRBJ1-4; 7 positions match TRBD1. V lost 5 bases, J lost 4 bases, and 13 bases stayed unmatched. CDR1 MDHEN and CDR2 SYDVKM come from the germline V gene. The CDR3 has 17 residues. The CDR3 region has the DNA TGTGCCAGCAGTCCGACAGGGTACCTCGAGGATAATGAAAAACTGTTTTTT. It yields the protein CASSPTGYLEDNEKLFF.

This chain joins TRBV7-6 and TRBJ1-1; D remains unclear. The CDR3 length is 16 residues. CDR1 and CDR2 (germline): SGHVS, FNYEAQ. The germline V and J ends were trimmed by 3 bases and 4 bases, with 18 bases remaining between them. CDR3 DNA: TGTGCCAGCAGCTTTTTCCCAGGTCTAACTAGCACTGAAGCTTTCTTT. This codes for CASSFFPGLTSTEAFF.

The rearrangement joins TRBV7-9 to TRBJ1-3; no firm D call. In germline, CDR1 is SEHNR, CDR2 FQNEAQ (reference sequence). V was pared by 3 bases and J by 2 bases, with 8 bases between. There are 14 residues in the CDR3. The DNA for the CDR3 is TGTGCCAGCAGCTTCCGGGGAACTGGAAACACCATATATTTT. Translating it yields CASSFRGTGNTIYF.

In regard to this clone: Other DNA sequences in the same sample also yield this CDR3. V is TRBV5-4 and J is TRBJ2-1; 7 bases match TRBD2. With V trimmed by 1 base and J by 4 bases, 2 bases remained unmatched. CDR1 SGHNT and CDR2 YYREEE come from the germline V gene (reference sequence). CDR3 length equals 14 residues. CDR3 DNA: TGTGCCAGCAGCTTGTCTAGCGGATACAATGAGCAGTTCTTC. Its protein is CASSLSSGYNEQFF.

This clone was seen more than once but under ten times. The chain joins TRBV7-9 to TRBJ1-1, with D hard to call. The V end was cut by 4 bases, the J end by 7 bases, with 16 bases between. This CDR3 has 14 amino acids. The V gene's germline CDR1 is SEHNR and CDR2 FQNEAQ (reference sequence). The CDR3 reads CASSYTGIRLEAFF. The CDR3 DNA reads TGTGCCAGCAGCTACACCGGGATCCGCCTTGAAGCTTTCTTT.

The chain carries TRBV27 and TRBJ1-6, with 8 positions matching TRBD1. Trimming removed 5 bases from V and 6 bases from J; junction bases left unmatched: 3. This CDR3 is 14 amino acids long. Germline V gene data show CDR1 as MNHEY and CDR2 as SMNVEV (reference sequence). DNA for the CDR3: TGTGCCAGCAGTCGGACAGGGCCTAATTCACCCCTCCACTTT. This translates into CASSRTGPNSPLHF.

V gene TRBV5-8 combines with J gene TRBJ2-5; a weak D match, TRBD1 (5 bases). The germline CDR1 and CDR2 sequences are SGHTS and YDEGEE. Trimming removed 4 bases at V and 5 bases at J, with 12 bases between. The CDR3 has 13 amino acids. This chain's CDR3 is CASSPGIRETQYF. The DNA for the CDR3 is TGTGCCAGCAGCCCAGGGATTCGGGAGACCCAGTACTTC.

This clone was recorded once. The CDR3 DNA follows: TGTGCCAGCAGACCTTCAGACAGAACTAACTATGGCTACACCTTC. It specifies CASRPSDRTNYGYTF. This chain connects TRBV6-2 or TRBV6-3 to TRBJ1-2; D might be TRBD1 (5 bases). The CDR3 contains 15 residues. Germline CDR1 MNHEY, CDR2 SVGEGT. Trimming pared 6 bases from V and 0 bases from J, leaving 14 bases between.

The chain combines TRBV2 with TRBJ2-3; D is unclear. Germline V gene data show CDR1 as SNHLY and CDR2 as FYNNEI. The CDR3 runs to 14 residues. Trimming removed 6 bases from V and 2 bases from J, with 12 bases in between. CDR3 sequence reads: CASRLGYTTDTQYF. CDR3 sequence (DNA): TGTGCCAGCAGGCTCGGGTATACCACAGATACGCAGTATTTT.

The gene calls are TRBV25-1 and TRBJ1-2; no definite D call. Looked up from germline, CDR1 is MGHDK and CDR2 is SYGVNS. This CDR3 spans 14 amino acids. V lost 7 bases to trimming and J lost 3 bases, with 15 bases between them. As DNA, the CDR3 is TGTGCCAGCACCCAAGGGCCCGGGGACTATGGCTACACCTTC. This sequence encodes CASTQGPGDYGYTF.

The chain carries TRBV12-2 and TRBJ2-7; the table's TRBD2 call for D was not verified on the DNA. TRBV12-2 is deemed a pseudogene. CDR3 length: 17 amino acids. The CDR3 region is CASRLPRTASGPYEQYF. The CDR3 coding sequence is TGTGCAAGTCGCCTCCCCCGAACCGCTAGCGGGCCCTACGAGCAGTACTTC.

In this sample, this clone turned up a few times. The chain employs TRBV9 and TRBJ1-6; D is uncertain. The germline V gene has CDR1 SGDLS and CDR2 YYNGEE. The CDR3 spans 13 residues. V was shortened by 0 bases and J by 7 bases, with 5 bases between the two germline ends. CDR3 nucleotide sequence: TGTGCCAGCAGCGTAGGGAGGAATTCACCCCTCCACTTT. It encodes CASSVGRNSPLHF.

In DNA, the CDR3 is TGTGCCAGCTCACCAAATGCGGGATCCTACGAGCAGTACTTC. The encoded protein is CASSPNAGSYEQYF. V usage is TRBV18 and J usage is TRBJ2-7; D possibly corresponds to TRBD2 (6 bases). Germline CDR1 reads KGHSH; CDR2 reads LQKENI. Trimming pared 2 bases from V and 1 base from J, leaving 9 bases between. The CDR3 loop spans 14 amino acids.

The CDR3 here is CASSIVKTGKVNYGYTF. The CDR3 region has the DNA TGTGCCAGTAGTATAGTAAAGACAGGGAAAGTAAACTATGGCTACACCTTC. The chain links TRBV19 to TRBJ1-2; 7 bases map to TRBD1. Germline V gene sequence: CDR1 LNHDA, CDR2 SQIVND (reference sequence). The CDR3 loop spans 17 amino acids. V lost 1 base and J lost 2; bases outside the gene matches: 10.

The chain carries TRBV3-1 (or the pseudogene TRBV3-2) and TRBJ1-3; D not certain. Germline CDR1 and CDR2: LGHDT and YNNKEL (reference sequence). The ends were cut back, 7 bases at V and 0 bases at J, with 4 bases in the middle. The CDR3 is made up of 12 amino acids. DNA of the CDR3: TGTGCCAGCAAGAGCTCTGGAAACACCATATATTTT. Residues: CASKSSGNTIYF.

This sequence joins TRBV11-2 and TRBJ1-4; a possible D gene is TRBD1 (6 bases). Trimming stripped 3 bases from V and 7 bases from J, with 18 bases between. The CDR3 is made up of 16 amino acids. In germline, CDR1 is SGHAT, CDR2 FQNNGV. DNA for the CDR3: TGTGCCAGCAGCTTCTTCAGCCCCGGCAGGGGTGAAAAACTGTTTTTT. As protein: CASSFFSPGRGEKLFF.

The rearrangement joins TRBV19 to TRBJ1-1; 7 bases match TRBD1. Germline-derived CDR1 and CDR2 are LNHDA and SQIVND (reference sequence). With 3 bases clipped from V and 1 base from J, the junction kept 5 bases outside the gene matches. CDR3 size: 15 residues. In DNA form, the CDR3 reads TGTGCCAGTAGTATGGGGGCAGGGGGGAACACTGAAGCTTTCTTT. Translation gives CASSMGAGGNTEAFF.

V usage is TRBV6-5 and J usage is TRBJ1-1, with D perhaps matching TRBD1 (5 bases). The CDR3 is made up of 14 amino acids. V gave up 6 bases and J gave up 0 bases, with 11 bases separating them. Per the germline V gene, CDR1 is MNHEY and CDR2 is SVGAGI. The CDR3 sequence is CASRGGVVNTEAFF. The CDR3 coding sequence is TGTGCCAGCAGGGGGGGGGTTGTGAACACTGAAGCTTTCTTT.